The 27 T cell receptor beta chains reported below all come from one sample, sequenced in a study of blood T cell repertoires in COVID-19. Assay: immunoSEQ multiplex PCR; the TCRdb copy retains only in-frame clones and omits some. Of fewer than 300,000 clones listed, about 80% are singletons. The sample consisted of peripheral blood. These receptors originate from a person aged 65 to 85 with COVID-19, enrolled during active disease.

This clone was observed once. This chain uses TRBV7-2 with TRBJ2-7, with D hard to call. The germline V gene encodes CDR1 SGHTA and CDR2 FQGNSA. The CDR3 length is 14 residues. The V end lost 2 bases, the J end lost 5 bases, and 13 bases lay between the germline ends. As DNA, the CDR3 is TGTGCCAGCAGCTTACAGTCGGGTATTAACGAGCAGTACTTC. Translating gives CASSLQSGINEQYF.

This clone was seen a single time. CDR3 in DNA: TGTGCCAGCAACCGACAGCTCTCGAACACTGAAGCTTTCTTT. Its translation is CASNRQLSNTEAFF. The chain carries TRBV6-5 and TRBJ1-1; possible D gene TRBD1, 5 bases. Trimming cost V 7 bases and J 1 base, with 13 bases left between them. The CDR3 is 14 residues long. Germline V gives CDR1 MNHEY, CDR2 SVGAGI.

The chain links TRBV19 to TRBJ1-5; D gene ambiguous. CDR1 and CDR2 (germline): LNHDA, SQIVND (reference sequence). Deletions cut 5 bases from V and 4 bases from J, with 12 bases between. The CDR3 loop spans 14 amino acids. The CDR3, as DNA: TGTGCCAGTAGTGCGGGGTCTCGTAATCAGCCCCAGCATTTT. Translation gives CASSAGSRNQPQHF.

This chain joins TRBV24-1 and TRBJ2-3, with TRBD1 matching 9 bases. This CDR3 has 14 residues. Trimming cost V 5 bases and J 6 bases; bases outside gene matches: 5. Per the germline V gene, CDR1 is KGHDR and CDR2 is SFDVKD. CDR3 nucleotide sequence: TGTGCCACCAGTGTTACAGGGGGCTCCGATACGCAGTATTTT. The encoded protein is CATSVTGGSDTQYF.

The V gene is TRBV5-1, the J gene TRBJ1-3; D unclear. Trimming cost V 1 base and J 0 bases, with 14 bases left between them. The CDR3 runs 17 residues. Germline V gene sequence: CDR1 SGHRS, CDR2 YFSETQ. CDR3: CASSLSLGLSSGNTIYF. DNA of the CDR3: TGCGCCAGCAGCTTGAGTTTGGGCCTAAGCTCTGGAAACACCATATATTTT.

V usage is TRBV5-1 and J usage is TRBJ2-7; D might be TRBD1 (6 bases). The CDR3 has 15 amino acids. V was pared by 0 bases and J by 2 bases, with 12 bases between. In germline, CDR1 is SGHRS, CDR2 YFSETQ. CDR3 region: CASSLEGETAYEQYF. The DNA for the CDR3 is TGCGCCAGCAGCTTGGAGGGGGAGACAGCCTACGAGCAGTACTTC.

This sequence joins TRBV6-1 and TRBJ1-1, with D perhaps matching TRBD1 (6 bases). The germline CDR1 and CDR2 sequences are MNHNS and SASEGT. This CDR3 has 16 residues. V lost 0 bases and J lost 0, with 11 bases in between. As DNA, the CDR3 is TGTGCCAGCAGTGAAGCGCATCAGGGGTTGAACACTGAAGCTTTCTTT. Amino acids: CASSEAHQGLNTEAFF.

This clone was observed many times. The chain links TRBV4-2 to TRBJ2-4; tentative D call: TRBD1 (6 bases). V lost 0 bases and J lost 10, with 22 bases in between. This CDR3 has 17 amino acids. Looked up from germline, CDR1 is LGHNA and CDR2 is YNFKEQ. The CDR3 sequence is CASSQDGQTNPARIQYF. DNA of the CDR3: TGTGCCAGCAGCCAAGACGGACAGACAAACCCGGCTAGGATTCAGTACTTC.

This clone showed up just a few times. In DNA form, the CDR3 reads TGTGCCAGCAGTCCTATACAGATAACTGAAGCTTTCTTT. Its translation is CASSPIQITEAFF. The V and J genes are TRBV28 and TRBJ1-1, with unresolved D. Trimming shortened V by 5 bases and J by 5 bases, and 12 bases separated the two germline ends. Germline-derived CDR1 and CDR2 are MDHEN and SYDVKM. This CDR3 region has 13 residues.

Here the CDR3 reads CASSLAPGLAGGTDTQYF. CDR3 in DNA: TGTGCCAGCAGCTTAGCTCCGGGACTAGCGGGGGGCACAGATACGCAGTATTTT. The chain has TRBV11-2 and TRBJ2-3; 14 nucleotides align to TRBD2. J lost 1 base, V lost 1 base, and 4 bases had no gene match. CDR3 length: 18 amino acids. Germline-derived CDR1 and CDR2 are SGHAT and FQNNGV.

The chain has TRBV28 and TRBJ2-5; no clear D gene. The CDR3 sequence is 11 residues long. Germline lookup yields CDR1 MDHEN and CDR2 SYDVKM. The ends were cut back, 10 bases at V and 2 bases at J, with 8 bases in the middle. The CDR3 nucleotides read TGTGCCACCCAGCGTCAAGAGACCCAGTACTTC. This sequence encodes CATQRQETQYF.

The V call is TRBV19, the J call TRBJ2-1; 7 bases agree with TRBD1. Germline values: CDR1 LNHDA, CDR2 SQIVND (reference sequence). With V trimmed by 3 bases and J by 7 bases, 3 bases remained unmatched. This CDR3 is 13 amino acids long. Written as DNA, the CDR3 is TGTGCCAGTAGTATCTCAGGGGGAAATGAGCAGTTCTTC. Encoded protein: CASSISGGNEQFF.

The CDR3 reads CASSPRQGIQETQYF. CDR3 DNA: TGTGCCAGCAGCCCAAGACAGGGGATCCAAGAGACCCAGTACTTC. The chain is built from TRBV7-2 and TRBJ2-5, with 8 bases lining up with TRBD1. V lost 5 bases, J lost 1 base, and 6 bases stayed unmatched. The CDR3 has 15 amino acids. Germline V gene sequence: CDR1 SGHTA, CDR2 FQGNSA.

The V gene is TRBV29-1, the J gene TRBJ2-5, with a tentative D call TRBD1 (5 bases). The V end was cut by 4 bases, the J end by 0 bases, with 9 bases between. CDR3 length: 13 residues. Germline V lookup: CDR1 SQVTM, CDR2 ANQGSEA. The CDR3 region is CSVGQSYQETQYF. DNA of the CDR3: TGCAGCGTTGGACAGAGCTACCAAGAGACCCAGTACTTC.

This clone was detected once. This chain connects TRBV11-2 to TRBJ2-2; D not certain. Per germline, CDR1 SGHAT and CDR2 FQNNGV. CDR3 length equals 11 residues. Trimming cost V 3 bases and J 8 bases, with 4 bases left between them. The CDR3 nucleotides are TGTGCCAGCAGCTTTACTGGGGAGCTGTTTTTT. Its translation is CASSFTGELFF.

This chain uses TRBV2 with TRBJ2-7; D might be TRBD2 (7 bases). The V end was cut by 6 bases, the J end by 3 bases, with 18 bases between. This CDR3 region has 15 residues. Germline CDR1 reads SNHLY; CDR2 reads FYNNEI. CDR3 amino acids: CASRVRGGAIYEQYF. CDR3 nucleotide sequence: TGTGCCAGCAGAGTAAGAGGGGGGGCCATCTACGAGCAGTACTTC.

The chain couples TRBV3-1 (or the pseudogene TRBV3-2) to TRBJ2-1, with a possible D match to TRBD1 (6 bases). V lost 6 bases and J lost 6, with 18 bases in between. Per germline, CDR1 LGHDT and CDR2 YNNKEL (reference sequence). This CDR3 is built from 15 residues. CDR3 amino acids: CASSRLGAGSNEQFF. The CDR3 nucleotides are TGTGCCAGCAGTCGGTTGGGGGCGGGCAGCAATGAGCAGTTCTTC.

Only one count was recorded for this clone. This CDR3 reads CASSVEGGRTDTQYF. In nucleotides, the CDR3 is TGTGCCAGCAGCGTAGAGGGAGGGCGCACAGATACGCAGTATTTT. The rearrangement links TRBV9 to TRBJ2-3; 7 nucleotides line up with TRBD2. J was trimmed by 1 base and V by 0 bases; bases with no gene match: 2. Per the germline V gene, CDR1 is SGDLS and CDR2 is YYNGEE. This CDR3 is 15 amino acids long.

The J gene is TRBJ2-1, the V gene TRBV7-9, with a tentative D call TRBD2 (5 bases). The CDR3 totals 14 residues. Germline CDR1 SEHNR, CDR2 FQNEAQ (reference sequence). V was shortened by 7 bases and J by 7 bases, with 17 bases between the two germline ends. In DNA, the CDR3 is TGTGCCAGCACCGAAGAGGTCAGACTAAATGAGCAGTTCTTC. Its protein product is CASTEEVRLNEQFF.

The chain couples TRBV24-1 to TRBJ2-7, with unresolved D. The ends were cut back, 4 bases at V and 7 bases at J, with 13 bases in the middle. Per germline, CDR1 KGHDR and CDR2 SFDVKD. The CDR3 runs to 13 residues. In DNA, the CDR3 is TGTGCCACCAGTGACGATATTACGGGTGAGCAGTACTTC. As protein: CATSDDITGEQYF.

The CDR3, as DNA: TGTGCCAGCAGCCTACAGGGTAGTGGCACCGGGGAGCTGTTTTTT. Translating it yields CASSLQGSGTGELFF. This chain connects TRBV7-2 to TRBJ2-2; perhaps TRBD1 as D (6 bases). This CDR3 contains 15 residues. From germline, CDR1 is SGHTA and CDR2 FQGNSA. V shed 5 bases and J shed 4 bases, with 14 bases lying between them. Looking up the rest from reference TRBV7-2 and TRBJ2-2 gives the full variable domain: GAGVSQSPSNKVTEKGKDVELRCDPISGHTALYWYRQSLGQGLEFLIYFQGNSAPDKSGLPSDRFSAERTGGSVSTLTIQRTQQEDSAVYLCASSLQGSGTGELFFGEGSRLTVL.

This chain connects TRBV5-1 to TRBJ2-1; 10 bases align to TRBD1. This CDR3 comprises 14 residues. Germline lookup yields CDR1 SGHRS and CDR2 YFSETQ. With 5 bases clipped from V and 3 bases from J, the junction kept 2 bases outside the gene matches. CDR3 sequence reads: CASSRTGGYNEQFF. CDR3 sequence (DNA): TGCGCCAGCAGTCGGACAGGGGGCTACAATGAGCAGTTCTTC.

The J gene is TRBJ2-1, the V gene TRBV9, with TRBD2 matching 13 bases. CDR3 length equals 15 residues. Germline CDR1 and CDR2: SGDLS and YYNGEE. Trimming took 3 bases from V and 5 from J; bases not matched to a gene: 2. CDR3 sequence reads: CASSAGLAGNNEQFF. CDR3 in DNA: TGTGCCAGCAGCGCGGGACTAGCGGGGAACAATGAGCAGTTCTTC.

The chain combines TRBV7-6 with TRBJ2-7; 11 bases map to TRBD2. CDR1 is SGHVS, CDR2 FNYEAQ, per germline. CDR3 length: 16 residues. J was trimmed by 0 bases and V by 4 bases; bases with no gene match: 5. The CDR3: CASSSISGGGSYEQYF. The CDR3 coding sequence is TGTGCCAGCAGCTCGATTAGCGGGGGGGGCTCCTACGAGCAGTACTTC.

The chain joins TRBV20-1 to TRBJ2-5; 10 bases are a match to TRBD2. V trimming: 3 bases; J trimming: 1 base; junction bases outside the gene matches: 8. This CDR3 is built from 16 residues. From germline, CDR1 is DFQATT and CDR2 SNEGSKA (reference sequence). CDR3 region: CSASAMSGRGQETQYF. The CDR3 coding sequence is TGCAGTGCTAGTGCCATGAGCGGGAGGGGCCAAGAGACCCAGTACTTC.

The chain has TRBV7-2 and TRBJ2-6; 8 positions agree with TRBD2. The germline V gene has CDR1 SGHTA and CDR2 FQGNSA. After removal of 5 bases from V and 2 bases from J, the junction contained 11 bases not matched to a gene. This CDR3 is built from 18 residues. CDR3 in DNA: TGTGCCAGCAGCCCTCCTGGAGCGGGAGTTACTGGGGCCAACGTCCTGACTTTC. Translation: CASSPPGAGVTGANVLTF.

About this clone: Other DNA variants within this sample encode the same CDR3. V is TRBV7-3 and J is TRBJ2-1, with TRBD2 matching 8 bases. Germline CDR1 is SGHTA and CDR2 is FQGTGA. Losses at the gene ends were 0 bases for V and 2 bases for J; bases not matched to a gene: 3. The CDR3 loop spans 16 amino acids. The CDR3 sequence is CASSLTSGGAYNEQFF. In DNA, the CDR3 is TGTGCCAGCAGCTTAACTTCCGGGGGGGCCTACAATGAGCAGTTCTTC.